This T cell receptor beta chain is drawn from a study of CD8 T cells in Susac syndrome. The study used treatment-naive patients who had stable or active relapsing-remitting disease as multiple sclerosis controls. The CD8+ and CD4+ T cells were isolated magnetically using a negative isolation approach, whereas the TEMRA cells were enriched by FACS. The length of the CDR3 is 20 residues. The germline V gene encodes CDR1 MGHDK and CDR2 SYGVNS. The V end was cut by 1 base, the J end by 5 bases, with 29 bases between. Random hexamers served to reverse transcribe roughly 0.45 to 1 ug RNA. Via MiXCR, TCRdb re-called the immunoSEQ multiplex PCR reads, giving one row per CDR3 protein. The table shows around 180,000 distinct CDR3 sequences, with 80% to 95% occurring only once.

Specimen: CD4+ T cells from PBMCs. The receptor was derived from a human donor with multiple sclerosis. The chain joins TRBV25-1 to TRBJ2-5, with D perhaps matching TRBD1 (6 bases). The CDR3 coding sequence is TGTGCCAGCAGTGAATCCCTTCGACAACGCCAGACAGGATGGGGGGAGACCCAGTACTTC. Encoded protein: CASSESLRQRQTGWGETQYF.